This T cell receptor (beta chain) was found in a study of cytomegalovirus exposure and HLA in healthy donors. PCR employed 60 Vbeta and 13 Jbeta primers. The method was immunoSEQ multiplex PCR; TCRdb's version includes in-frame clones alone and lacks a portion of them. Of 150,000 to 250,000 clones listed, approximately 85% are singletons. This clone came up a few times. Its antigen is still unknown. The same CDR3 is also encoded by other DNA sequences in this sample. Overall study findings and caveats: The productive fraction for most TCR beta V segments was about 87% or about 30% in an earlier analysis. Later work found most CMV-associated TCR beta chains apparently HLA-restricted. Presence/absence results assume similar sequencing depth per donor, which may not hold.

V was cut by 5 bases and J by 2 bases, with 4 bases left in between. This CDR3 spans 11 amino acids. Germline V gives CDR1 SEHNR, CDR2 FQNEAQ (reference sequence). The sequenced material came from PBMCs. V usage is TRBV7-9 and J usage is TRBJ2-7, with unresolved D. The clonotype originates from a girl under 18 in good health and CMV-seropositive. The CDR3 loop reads CASSPAYEQYF. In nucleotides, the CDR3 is TGTGCCAGCAGCCCAGCCTACGAGCAGTACTTC.